In its sample, the clone carrying this T cell receptor beta chain was seen a few times. The treatment: randomized to nivolumab then ipilimumab (arm A) or the reverse (arm B). The source of the sample is a study of sequential checkpoint blockade in melanoma. The CDR3 has 12 amino acids. V lost 2 bases and J 1 base, leaving 2 bases between the germline ends. CDR1 LGHNT and CDR2 FRNRAP come from the germline V gene. Clones were sequenced by immunoSEQ multiplex PCR, and TCRdb holds only the in-frame ones, with some missing. The table has 35,000 to 40,000 clones, 32% seen once. The sequencing used tumor tissue (inferred from file names), collected from a patient given nivolumab and ipilimumab in sequence. The sequence was obtained from a human donor with melanoma. The chain links TRBV12-5 to TRBJ1-1; D gene unclear. The CDR3 sequence is CASGLSNTEAFF. In DNA form, the CDR3 reads TGTGCTAGTGGTTTGTCGAACACTGAAGCTTTCTTT.